This entry lists 20 T cell receptor beta chains sequenced from one sample in a study of T cells in Graves' hyperthyroidism and ophthalmopathy. Amplification of TCR beta CDR3 regions used RNA as the template. Researchers ran a first-round RT-PCR on the TCR CDR3 using the HTBI primer set. TCRdb re-called the multiplex PCR reads with MiXCR, one entry per CDR3 protein. The data show about 200,000 distinct CDR3 sequences, about 17% seen once. Sequencing was carried out using blood. Every receptor here comes from a man between 35 and 55 years old with Graves' hyperthyroidism.

This clonotype has a count of ten or more. The chain links TRBV20-1 to TRBJ1-2; 8 nucleotides line up with TRBD1. CDR1 and CDR2 (germline): DFQATT, SNEGSKA (reference sequence). This CDR3 region has 13 residues. The trim removed 6 bases at V and 4 bases at J, leaving 7 bases unmatched. DNA of the CDR3: TGCAGTGCGAGACAGGGGCGAGCCTATGGCTACACCTTC. It codes for CSARQGRAYGYTF.

The V gene is TRBV20-1, the J gene TRBJ2-5, with 9 bases identical to TRBD2. The CDR3 is 17 amino acids. Germline assignment: CDR1 DFQATT and CDR2 SNEGSKA (reference sequence). J was trimmed by 5 bases and V by 4 bases; bases with no gene match: 17. DNA for the CDR3: TGCAGTGCTATCCCCGGCGGTAGCGGGAGTTTTGACGAGACCCAGTACTTC. As protein: CSAIPGGSGSFDETQYF.

This clonotype has a count of ten or more. The chain combines TRBV15 with TRBJ2-5, with TRBD2 matching over 7 bases. V shed 5 bases and J 2 bases; nucleotides not matched to a gene: 14. In germline, CDR1 is LNHNV, CDR2 YYDKDF (reference sequence). This CDR3 spans 17 amino acids. The CDR3 DNA sequence: TGTGCCACCAGCCCCTTGGGGTCGCGGGGACTACAAGAGACCCAGTACTTC. Residues: CATSPLGSRGLQETQYF.

The gene calls are TRBV20-1 and TRBJ2-1; 10 nucleotides agree with TRBD2. Losses at the gene ends were 4 bases for V and 4 bases for J; bases not matched to a gene: 10. The CDR3 is made up of 16 amino acids. Germline CDR1 reads DFQATT; CDR2 reads SNEGSKA (reference sequence). The CDR3 is CSATGKAGGPYNEQFF. The CDR3 DNA reads TGCAGTGCTACAGGGAAAGCGGGGGGGCCTTACAATGAGCAGTTCTTC.

At least ten counts were recorded for this clonotype. The chain joins TRBV5-1 to TRBJ2-7; 12 positions match TRBD1. The CDR3 length is 16 residues. V lost 4 bases to trimming and J lost 7 bases; unmatched junction nucleotides: 12. Per the germline V gene, CDR1 is SGHRS and CDR2 is YFSETQ. The CDR3 DNA reads as TGCGCCAGCAGCCGACAACCGGGACAGGGGGCGGGTGAGCAGTACTTC. Residues: CASSRQPGQGAGEQYF.

This rearrangement joins TRBV12-3 or TRBV12-4 to TRBJ2-3; 10 nucleotides line up with TRBD1. V lost 5 bases, J lost 4 bases, and 6 bases stayed unmatched. This CDR3 has 15 residues. CDR3 bases: TGTGCCAGCAGTCCCGGGACAGGGGTTCCAGATACGCAGTATTTT. It encodes CASSPGTGVPDTQYF.

This clonotype occurred many times. V and J are TRBV20-1 and TRBJ2-3; the D gene could be TRBD1 or TRBD2 (5 bases each). Germline-derived CDR1 and CDR2 are DFQATT and SNEGSKA (reference sequence). This CDR3 contains 15 residues. V dropped 3 bases and J dropped 1 base, with 14 bases sitting between them. The CDR3 region is CSARPSGRGTDTQYF. The CDR3 DNA reads as TGCAGTGCTAGGCCCTCGGGGCGGGGCACAGATACGCAGTATTTT.

This clonotype occurred many times. The rearrangement links TRBV5-1 to TRBJ2-1; 14 nucleotides line up with TRBD2. Germline assignment: CDR1 SGHRS and CDR2 YFSETQ. CDR3 size: 16 residues. V gave up 6 bases and J gave up 6 bases; unmatched junction bases: 8. The CDR3 loop reads CASKGGLAGVINEQFF. The DNA for the CDR3 is TGCGCCAGCAAGGGGGGACTAGCGGGGGTGATCAATGAGCAGTTCTTC.

On this clonotype: With a much larger clone just one base away, this may be a read error. The rearrangement uses TRBV18 and TRBJ2-7; 9 nucleotides agree with TRBD2. With 8 bases clipped from V and 7 bases from J, the junction kept 12 bases outside the gene matches. This CDR3 spans 14 amino acids. Germline values: CDR1 KGHSH, CDR2 LQKENI. The CDR3 sequence is CASPAGQLAGEQYF. For the CDR3, the DNA is TGTGCCAGCCCAGCCGGACAGCTAGCGGGGGAGCAGTACTTC.

This chain uses TRBV20-1 with TRBJ1-4; 10 bases line up with TRBD1. Germline CDR1 and CDR2: DFQATT and SNEGSKA (reference sequence). V trimming: 5 bases; J trimming: 6 bases; junction bases outside the gene matches: 6. The CDR3 consists of 14 residues. CDR3 amino acids: CSALGTGDDEKLFF. In DNA, the CDR3 is TGCAGTGCTCTCGGGACAGGGGACGATGAAAAACTGTTTTTT.

This clonotype has more than one count but fewer than ten. This rearrangement joins TRBV4-3 to TRBJ2-1, with 13 bases aligning to TRBD2. Per the germline V gene, CDR1 is LGHNA and CDR2 is YSLEER. Germline trimming cut 3 bases from V and 8 bases from J; bases unmatched to any gene: 7. This CDR3 contains 16 residues. The CDR3 DNA sequence: TGCGCCAGCAGCCACGAACTAGCGGGGGGGCGGGATGAGCAGTTCTTC. Protein product: CASSHELAGGRDEQFF.

On this clonotype: The junction departs from germline at one end; a sequencing error may be responsible. This chain uses TRBV6-2 or TRBV6-3 with TRBJ2-1; a possible D gene is TRBD2 (5 bases). The CDR3 extends over 16 amino acids. The germline gives CDR1 MNHEY, CDR2 SVGEGT. CDR3 nucleotide sequence: TGTGCCATCAGTCCCGGGGTGGATAGCTCCTACAATGAGCAGTTCTTC. Its protein product is CAISPGVDSSYNEQFF.

This clonotype occurred many times. This chain joins TRBV4-2 and TRBJ1-2; D might be TRBD1 (5 bases). CDR3 size: 13 residues. V was cut by 0 bases and J by 5 bases, with 7 bases left in between. CDR1 is LGHNA, CDR2 YNFKEQ, per germline. The CDR3 region is CASSQDKGYGYTF. CDR3 DNA: TGTGCCAGCAGCCAAGATAAGGGGTATGGCTACACCTTC.

This clonotype was recorded at least ten times. In DNA, the CDR3 is TGTGCCAGCAGTAAGGACAGGGCGCTTTACGAGCAGTACTTC. Translating it yields CASSKDRALYEQYF. V and J are TRBV6-1 and TRBJ2-7; 8 nucleotides align to TRBD1. Trimming took 5 bases from V and 4 from J; bases not matched to a gene: 7. Germline V gives CDR1 MNHNS, CDR2 SASEGT. This CDR3 is 14 amino acids long.

This clonotype appeared many times. This chain joins TRBV20-1 and TRBJ2-3; possible D gene TRBD2, 6 bases. Germline V gives CDR1 DFQATT, CDR2 SNEGSKA (reference sequence). There are 14 residues in the CDR3. The V gene lost 2 bases and the J gene lost 2 bases, with 11 bases spanning the gap. CDR3 DNA: TGCAGTGCTAGAATGGGCGGGACCACAGATACGCAGTATTTT. Its translation is CSARMGGTTDTQYF.

At least ten counts were recorded for this clonotype. The rearrangement joins TRBV5-1 to TRBJ2-7, with unresolved D. CDR3 length: 14 amino acids. In germline, CDR1 is SGHRS, CDR2 YFSETQ. Trimming took off 0 bases at V and 4 bases at J, with 11 bases between the two ends. The CDR3, as DNA: TGCGCCAGCAGCTTGGATGGCAGGTTATACGAGCAGTACTTC. This encodes CASSLDGRLYEQYF.

This chain links TRBV2 with TRBJ2-6; D is possibly TRBD1 (6 bases). Germline assignment: CDR1 SNHLY and CDR2 FYNNEI. Deletions cut 6 bases from V and 2 bases from J, with 11 bases between. There are 15 residues in the CDR3. The CDR3 loop reads CASSYYRAGANVLTF. CDR3 nucleotides: TGTGCCAGCAGCTATTACAGGGCTGGGGCCAACGTCCTGACTTTC.

This clonotype has a handful of counts. Since a much larger clone is just one base distant, this may be a read error. Here the CDR3 DNA reads TGTGCCAGCATGCCAGAGACAGCCTATGGCTGCACCTTC. This translates into CASMPETAYGCTF. The V gene is TRBV2, the J gene TRBJ1-2, with D possibly being TRBD1 (5 bases). CDR3 size: 13 residues. Germline loops: CDR1 SNHLY, CDR2 FYNNEI.

This clonotype has at least ten counts. A clone one base away is much larger, so this may be a read error. V gene TRBV7-9 combines with J gene TRBJ2-3; 12 bases fit TRBD2. Trimming cost V 7 bases and J 3 bases; bases outside gene matches: 2. The CDR3 has 14 residues. CDR1 is SEHNR, CDR2 FQNEAQ, per germline (reference sequence). The CDR3 bases are TGTGCCAGCAAGACTAGCGGGGGAACAGATACGCAGTATTTT. It yields the protein CASKTSGGTDTQYF.

The sample holds many counts of this clonotype. The CDR3 DNA reads as TGTGCCAGCTCACCACCGGGACAGAGTAATGAAAAACTGTTTTTT. Translation: CASSPPGQSNEKLFF. The chain uses TRBV18 and TRBJ1-4; 7 nucleotides align to TRBD1. J gave up 4 bases and V 0 bases, and 2 bases lay outside the gene matches. Germline lookup yields CDR1 KGHSH and CDR2 LQKENI. The CDR3 is 15 amino acids. The whole variable domain, remainder taken from reference TRBV18 and TRBJ1-4, is NAGVMQNPRHLVRRRGQEARLRCSPMKGHSHVYWYRQLPEEGLKFMVYLQKENIIDESGMPKERFSAEFPKEGPSILRIQQVVRGDSAAYFCASSPPGQSNEKLFFGSGTQLSVL.